This entry concerns a single TCR beta chain. This entry comes from a study of blood T cell repertoires in COVID-19. The wider study: Sites across the United States, Italy and Spain contributed samples from acute and convalescent COVID-19. T cells, B-cell-depleted T cells, or PBMCs provided the cDNA or gDNA that served as material.

Original handling: Nucleated cell counts were estimated from reference gene primer amplification. Assay: immunoSEQ multiplex PCR; the TCRdb copy retains only in-frame clones and omits some. From that table come the V and J calls and clone size; the DNA was used to work out D and trimming. The sample yields some 320,000 clones, 87% seen once. The V segment lost 8 bases and the J segment 5 bases; nucleotides outside the gene matches: 17. Germline V gene lookup returns CDR1 SGHAT and CDR2 FQNNGV. The CDR3 is made up of 17 amino acids. The gene calls are TRBV11-2 and TRBJ2-1; 8 bases are a match to TRBD2. The sample consisted of peripheral blood. This sequence was found in a woman aged 45 to 65 who had recovered from COVID-19. DNA of the CDR3: TGTGCCAGCGAATCGTCAAATCAGCGGGAGTGGAACAATGAGCAGTTCTTC. Its protein is CASESSNQREWNNEQFF. The full variable domain, completed using reference TRBV11-2 and TRBJ2-1, is EAGVAQSPRYKIIEKRQSVAFWCNPISGHATLYWYQQILGQGPKLLIQFQNNGVVDDSQLPKDRFSAERLKGVDSTLKIQPAKLEDSAVYLCASESSNQREWNNEQFFGPGTRLTVL.